This entry concerns a single TCR beta chain. This entry belongs to a study of Graves' ophthalmopathy and Graves' hyperthyroidism. Other autoimmune diseases, uncontrolled infections, pregnancy or lactation excluded patients from enrollment. Thyroid ultrasound, orbital computed tomography, TRAb, serum thyroxine and clinical symptoms formed the basis of diagnosis. RNA transcripts yielded amplified TCR beta CDR3 regions. First-round RT-PCR relied on HTBI primers, and a second-round multiplex PCR came next. TCRdb redid the calling of the multiplex PCR reads with MiXCR, one entry per CDR3 protein. Here the sample spans approximately 330,000 distinct CDR3 sequences, roughly 17% being singletons. V was clipped by 2 bases and J by 1 base, with 8 bases between them. Germline CDR1 reads LNHDA; CDR2 reads SQIVND (reference sequence). The CDR3 spans 15 residues.

V is TRBV19 and J is TRBJ2-2; D is uncertain. The clonotype was recovered from an adult man with Graves' ophthalmopathy. Sequencing was done on a sample of peripheral blood. The CDR3 here is CASSIPFGNTGELFF. CDR3 nucleotide sequence: TGTGCCAGTAGTATACCCTTCGGGAACACCGGGGAGCTGTTTTTT.